This T cell receptor beta chain was recorded in a study of metastatic and nonmetastatic thyroid tumors. All patients were untreated before thyroid surgery. Per the original methods: A classifier of distant metastasis in papillary thyroid cancer was built from CDR3 differences (across clinicopathological groups). TCRdb reanalyzed the PCR reads via MiXCR. TCRdb's processing, not the study's, gives the V and J calls here. The profile shows about 25,000 clones, about 12% of them singletons. The CDR3 sequence is 15 residues long. Germline CDR1 LNHDA, CDR2 SQIVND (reference sequence). Trimming pared 0 bases from V and 3 bases from J, leaving 12 bases between. This clone was found many times.

The sample taken for sequencing was blood. V usage is TRBV19 and J usage is TRBJ2-7; D is uncertain. The clonotype was recovered from a female donor with papillary thyroid cancer or a benign thyroid nodule (not recorded which). Some clones in this sample may be carry-over from other donors' samples. The CDR3 region is CASSIDSGRYYEQYF. The CDR3 region has the DNA TGTGCCAGTAGTATAGATTCGGGCAGATACTACGAGCAGTACTTC.